The sequence of this TCR beta chain was determined in a study of cytomegalovirus exposure and HLA in healthy donors (dated by TCRdb to about 2017). Notes on the research overall: According to an earlier analysis of around 600 of the donors, about 179 million T cells yielded 100 million or so unique TCR beta sequences and about 300 Gb of sequence data. Among the approximately 430 genotyped donors, about 85% belonged to the genetic ancestry cluster associated with self-reported Caucasian donors. On average, roughly 250,000 unique TCR beta nucleotide sequences were sequenced per donor among 300 to 500 genotyped donors of the cohort, with 15% to 20% of those sequences being non-productive. Alongside the repertoire data, information on donor age, sex, ethnicity and CMV serostatus was compiled. The study profiled the T cell repertoires of about 720 subjects by immunosequencing and related them to cytomegalovirus serostatus. An earlier analysis of about 600 of the donors used high-throughput TCR beta sequencing to judge whether each TCR beta V gene segment behaved as functional or pseudogenic. Rather than drawing on any new phenotypic data, the later analysis identified candidate immune exposures from TCR beta sequences and the way those sequences occurred across donors. Genome-wide SNP genotypes for about 65% of the roughly 700 donors were used in a later genetic analysis, which treated that subset as a discovery cohort. High-throughput TCR immunosequencing, statistical association of individual TCRs with disease status, and machine learning were combined to predict cytomegalovirus infection status. Every discovery cohort repertoire had been produced on one sequencing platform. About 280 gigabases of sequencing data and approximately 85 million unique TCR sequences were included in an early release covering about 700 HLA-typed donors. Typing coverage differed by locus: A, B, C, DRB1 and DQB1 were typed in roughly 620-630 donors, DQA1 in roughly 500, DPA1 in around 580, and DPB1 in around 490. In addition to the first cohort of hundreds of subjects, a separate validation cohort of 120 different subjects was used. Class I and class II HLA loci were covered by the typing at four-digit resolution. The study was designed to test whether signatures of past pathogen exposure could be identified by cataloging public T cell receptors. A later analysis re-analyzed previously published TCR beta repertoires from 550 to 700 donors and added high-resolution HLA genotyping to study TCR occurrence patterns. Four to six DR-DQ haplotypes were handled as single units for association and clustering, since linkage in the cohort was strong.

Library construction relied on the immunoSEQ multiplex PCR assay. A mixture of 60 forward primers for TCR Vbeta segments and 13 reverse primers for TCR Jbeta segments was used in the multiplex PCR. Amplification of the CDR3 region of rearranged TCR beta genes was performed with a multiplex PCR assay on genomic DNA. On the Illumina HiSeq System, the amplified TCR beta libraries were sequenced as 87-base-pair reads. In the original analysis: A later analysis tallied tens of millions of unique TCR beta chains across the 700 or so repertoires, and approximately 12 million of those chains were shared by two or more donors. A nearest-neighbor algorithm error-corrected the raw reads and collapsed the reads into unique sequences, merging closely related sequences to remove PCR and sequencing errors. V, D and J gene segments were assigned by aligning CDR3 sequences to IMGT reference sequences. For a sequence to be retained, a match of at least six nucleotides to both a V gene segment and a J gene segment was required. Rearrangements were called productive when the CDR3 lacked stop codons and stayed in frame with V and J; all others were non-productive. Following IMGT convention, CDR3 was defined as the stretch from the second conserved V-encoded cysteine up to the conserved J-encoded phenylalanine. In an earlier analysis of around 570 of the donors, sequences lacking an unambiguous match to a single V gene segment were excluded. In an earlier analysis of approximately 500 of the donors, a V segment was called functional when productive rearrangements were above 56.7%, and segregating when the standard deviation between donors exceeded 5%. A statistical classification framework was built for diagnosing cytomegalovirus status from the catalog of TCR beta chain sequences. A later analysis assigned V and J genes by comparing TCR nucleotide sequences with IMGT/GENE-DB human TR gene sequences. The TCRdist pipeline was used in a later analysis to assign CDR3 sequences and most-parsimonious VDJ recombination scenarios. A later analysis defined each TCR beta chain by its CDR3 amino acid sequence plus V-gene family, and excluded reads lacking a unique V-gene family. A later analysis removed 592 highly shared, low-generation-probability nucleotide sequences to deal with suspected cross-contamination and a sequencing artifact. In a later analysis, a clonal expansion index was calculated for each public chain from normalized within-repertoire ranks of inferred template counts. In a later analysis, generation probabilities were computed with a VDJ recombination model fitted to out-of-frame rearrangements, and the resulting probabilities were checked against IGoR. In a later analysis, hypergeometric tests were used to score TCR-TCR, TCR-HLA and TCR-CMV co-occurrence, with a repertoire-size bias correction applied to TCR pairs. To estimate false discovery rates, a later analysis permuted the HLA or CMV assignments 20 times. In a later analysis, co-occurring TCRs were grouped using DBSCAN, with TCRdist sequence similarity added in when clustering inside HLA-allele-positive subsets. Repertoires with fewer than 30,000 or more than 120,000 public chains, plus five repertoires with anomalous nucleotide sharing, were excluded from co-occurrence clustering. TCRdb re-hosts the immuneACCESS table, in-frame sequences only. Its copies lack some clones; in the studies checked, an unresolved V gene accounts for under half of them, and the cause for the rest is not known. The V and J calls and the clone size are those of that table, but D and trimming were determined from the DNA. For this sample there are 140,000 to 150,000 clones; roughly 80% appear just once. In total, the top ten clones hold around 1.9% of the sample.

The CDR3 sequence holds 13 residues, the cysteine and phenylalanine included. Of all the DNA, just the CDR3 is kept, 39 bases in frame from base 1. According to the germline V gene, CDR1 reads SGHVS and CDR2 reads FNYEAQ. Trimming accounts for 4 bases at V and 4 bases at J, while the number of junction bases matched to no gene is 4. With regard to this clone: Its antigen remains undetermined. Per-base qualities were not stored, and no clone one base away is much larger.

Overall study outcomes, separate from this receptor: A later analysis reported that several top co-occurrence clusters appeared linked to parvovirus B19, influenza, CMV and Epstein-Barr virus. According to the authors, the approach could potentially be generalized to other disease states and immunological phenotypes. Specific HLA alleles were associated with 15,000 to 20,000 TCR beta sequences at a false discovery rate of 0.05 in a later analysis. Because HLA typing was missing for some donors at each locus, association tests included only the typed subset. According to a later analysis, most CMV-associated TCR beta chains appeared to be HLA-restricted, and the HLA associations seemed to be driven largely by CMV exposure. Correlated functional status among segregating V segments might reflect linkage disequilibrium, but an unknown experimental factor could not be ruled out. A later analysis found that TCR association rates varied across HLA loci, with DRB1 alleles showing the most associated TCRs and HLA-C alleles the fewest. Some IMGT-functional V segments, including TRBV6-2 and TRBV6-3, could not be told apart with the 87-base-pair reads, so those segments were excluded. Only TCR beta chains were sequenced in this cohort, and the absence of alpha or paired-chain data limited detectable features. The classifier was reported to diagnose cytomegalovirus status with high specificity and sensitivity in both the original cohort and the validation cohort. The earlier analysis of nearly 600 of the donors excluded approximately 15 rarely observed V segments, including chromosome 9 orphons, because counts were too low. V-gene and J-gene trimming of TCR beta chains was associated with a missense DCLRE1C variant in a later genetic analysis, and the association was replicated in an independent cohort. The study listed approximately 150 TCR beta chains as associated with cytomegalovirus. CMV serostatus was the only immune exposure information available for the cohort. Roughly uniform sequencing depth across donors was assumed in presence/absence analyses, although this assumption may not hold. Most TCR sequences were observed very rarely across donors, whereas some public TCRs were present in many individuals. In vitro tests confirmed that three of the cytomegalovirus-associated TCR beta chains recognize cytomegalovirus antigens. A group of highly shared sequence variants was considered likely to be a technical artifact of the sequencing pipeline. Compared with equally common non-associated chains, HLA-associated TCR beta chains in a later analysis were more clonally expanded and had lower generation probabilities. When HLA alleles, especially DR and DQ, strongly co-occurred, TCR associations were difficult to assign to individual alleles. A later genetic analysis reported fewer N-insertions in productive TCRs among donors in an Asian-associated ancestry cluster than the roughly 700-donor mean. In an earlier analysis of 587 of the donors, most TCR beta V segments were observed in productive rearrangements about 87% or about 30% of the time, broadly matching IMGT annotations. A further reported finding was that TCR beta sequences accurately predicted the HLA-A and HLA-B alleles for most subjects in the first cohort.

The cohort comprised 710 or so healthy bone marrow donors. Cohort members were all nominally healthy when sampled, although unrecorded immune exposures were likely present. The donor was CMV seronegative and belonged to the group of 350 or so seronegative cohort members. A peripheral blood sample was provided by each donor, and peripheral blood mononuclear cells were used for TCR beta sequencing. The Qiagen DNeasy Blood Extraction Kit was used to extract genomic DNA from the blood cell samples. The material sequenced was PBMCs. The sequence derives from a woman between 40 and 55 years old in good health and CMV-seronegative. Rearrangement joined TRBV7-6 to TRBJ2-7; the junction holds 7 bases that match TRBD1. For the CDR3, the sequence is CASSSWTGYEQYF. The DNA sequence reads TGTGCCAGCAGCTCGTGGACAGGATACGAGCAGTACTTC.